The 30 T cell receptor beta chains given below trace back to one sample, sequenced in a study of T cells in Graves' hyperthyroidism and ophthalmopathy. Researchers took RNA transcripts and amplified the TCR beta CDR3 regions from them. HTBI primers drove first-round RT-PCR of the TCR CDR3. TCRdb recomputed calls from the multiplex PCR reads with MiXCR, one row per CDR3 protein. The sample includes about 570,000 distinct CDR3 sequences, approximately 44% seen only once; the top ten take 15% to 20%. The source material was peripheral blood or thyroid tissue (not recorded which). All receptors come from an adult woman with Graves' disease, either hyperthyroidism or ophthalmopathy (not recorded which).

This clonotype has more than one count but fewer than ten. This chain uses TRBV12-3 or TRBV12-4 with TRBJ1-1; TRBD1 matches 7 bases. J gave up 0 bases and V 5 bases, and 3 bases lay outside the gene matches. CDR3 length: 14 amino acids. The CDR3 nucleotides read TGTGCCAGCAGTCAGGGGGTTTTGAACACTGAAGCTTTCTTT. It translates to CASSQGVLNTEAFF.

The chain joins TRBV6-1 to TRBJ1-1; maybe TRBD1 (5 bases). The CDR3 covers 14 residues. Trimming stripped 4 bases from V and 1 base from J, with 10 bases between. Germline-derived CDR1 and CDR2 are MNHNS and SASEGT. The chain's CDR3 is CASSARGRNTEAFF. CDR3 nucleotide sequence: TGTGCCAGCAGTGCCCGGGGCAGGAACACTGAAGCTTTCTTT.

This sequence joins TRBV28 and TRBJ2-1, with D hard to call. Trimming took off 5 bases at V and 4 bases at J, with 9 bases between the two ends. There are 13 residues in the CDR3. Germline-derived CDR1 and CDR2 are MDHEN and SYDVKM. DNA for the CDR3: TGTGCCAGCAGTCCAGACTTGTACAATGAGCAGTTCTTC. It translates to CASSPDLYNEQFF.

At least ten counts were recorded for this clonotype. The rearrangement joins TRBV12-3 or TRBV12-4 to TRBJ2-7; D is unresolved. V lost 5 bases, J lost 0 bases, and 14 bases lay in between. CDR3 length: 15 amino acids. This CDR3 is CASSPKGRSSYEQYF. In DNA form, the CDR3 reads TGTGCCAGCAGTCCCAAGGGTAGGAGCTCCTACGAGCAGTACTTC.

This clonotype was recorded at least ten times. The chain is built from TRBV4-1 and TRBJ2-5; D remains unclear. Germline V gives CDR1 MGHRA, CDR2 YSYEKL. The V end was cut by 3 bases, the J end by 7 bases, with 18 bases between. The CDR3 contains 15 residues. The CDR3: CASSHPSGRVRTQYF. The CDR3 DNA is TGCGCCAGCAGCCACCCCTCGGGTAGGGTGAGGACCCAGTACTTC.

This clonotype occurred many times. V is TRBV5-4 and J is TRBJ2-7; 7 nucleotides match TRBD2. Germline lookup yields CDR1 SGHNT and CDR2 YYREEE (reference sequence). V was clipped by 2 bases and J by 4 bases; unmatched bases: 9. The CDR3 covers 15 residues. The DNA for the CDR3 is TGTGCCAGCAGCTTTGGGGAGGGAGCTTTGTACGAGCAGTACTTC. Translated, it gives CASSFGEGALYEQYF.

This clonotype was observed a handful of times. A junction boundary mismatches the germline segment, possibly from a read error. The rearrangement links TRBV7-2 to TRBJ1-2; maybe TRBD1 (6 bases). From germline, CDR1 is SGHTA and CDR2 FQGNSA. CDR3 length: 12 residues. CDR3 DNA: TGTGCCAGCAGCACCCTCGCTGCAGGGGCCGCCTTC. Protein sequence: CASSTLAAGAAF.

At least ten counts were recorded for this clonotype. The genes are TRBV7-8 and TRBJ2-2; the D is unclear. Germline values: CDR1 SGHVS, CDR2 FQNEAQ. This CDR3 is 13 amino acids long. The V end lost 4 bases, the J end lost 5 bases, and 8 bases lay between the germline ends. The CDR3 coding sequence is TGTGCCAGCAGCTCTGACTTTACCGGGGAGCTGTTTTTT. Amino acid sequence: CASSSDFTGELFF. Combining the CDR3 with reference TRBV7-8 and TRBJ2-2 gives the whole variable domain GAGVSQSPRYKVAKRGQDVALRCDPISGHVSLFWYQQALGQGPEFLTYFQNEAQLDKSGLPSDRFFAERPEGSVSTLKIQRTQQEDSAVYLCASSSDFTGELFFGEGSRLTVL.

At least ten counts were recorded for this clonotype. This chain links TRBV7-6 with TRBJ1-4; tentative D call: TRBD1 (5 bases). The V and J ends lost 4 bases and 7 bases respectively, with 16 bases between them. Germline V gene sequence: CDR1 SGHVS, CDR2 FNYEAQ. This CDR3 spans 15 amino acids. The CDR3 DNA follows: TGTGCCAGCAGCTCGATTGGCAGGGTTGGTGAAAAACTGTTTTTT. Its translation: CASSSIGRVGEKLFF.

About this clonotype: This sequence may be a read error, since a much larger clone differs from it by one base. The chain employs TRBV12-3 or TRBV12-4 and TRBJ1-5; no firm D call. This CDR3 contains 14 residues. CDR3: CASNLSATYQPQHF. DNA for the CDR3: TGTGCCAGCAATTTATCGGCAACTTATCAGCCCCAGCATTTT.

The J gene is TRBJ1-5, the V gene TRBV7-8, with 9 bases fitting TRBD1. The CDR3 is made up of 15 amino acids. The trim removed 4 bases at V and 7 bases at J, leaving 8 bases unmatched. Looked up from germline, CDR1 is SGHVS and CDR2 is FQNEAQ. Written as DNA, the CDR3 is TGTGCCAGCAGCTCACGACAGGGGGAGACCCAGCCCCAGCATTTT. Translating gives CASSSRQGETQPQHF.

The V gene is TRBV7-2, the J gene TRBJ2-6, with unresolved D. Trimming left V 1 base short and J 2 bases short, with 9 bases between. In germline, CDR1 is SGHTA, CDR2 FQGNSA. The CDR3 runs 16 residues. CDR3 sequence (DNA): TGTGCCAGCAGCTTAGAAAGTTGGACTGGGGCCAACGTCCTGACTTTC. This sequence encodes CASSLESWTGANVLTF. Combining the CDR3 with reference TRBV7-2 and TRBJ2-6 gives the whole variable domain GAGVSQSPSNKVTEKGKDVELRCDPISGHTALYWYRQSLGQGLEFLIYFQGNSAPDKSGLPSDRFSAERTGGSVSTLTIQRTQQEDSAVYLCASSLESWTGANVLTFGAGSRLTVL.

This clonotype was seen ten or more times. The V gene is TRBV7-9, the J gene TRBJ1-6; D is uncertain. This CDR3 contains 13 residues. V shed 5 bases and J shed 7 bases, with 9 bases lying between them. Germline CDR1 and CDR2: SEHNR and FQNEAQ (reference sequence). The CDR3 bases are TGTGCCAGCAGCCCGGACGGGAATTCACCCCTCCACTTT. Translation: CASSPDGNSPLHF.

This clonotype occurred many times. The V and J genes are TRBV20-1 and TRBJ1-2; 11 bases are shared with TRBD1. Losses at the gene ends were 4 bases for V and 8 bases for J; bases not matched to a gene: 12. The CDR3 has 15 amino acids. Germline CDR1 DFQATT, CDR2 SNEGSKA (reference sequence). The CDR3 is CSAKSRTGGVGGYTF. CDR3 in DNA: TGCAGTGCTAAGAGTCGGACAGGGGGCGTCGGCGGCTACACCTTC.

As concerns this clonotype: The CDR3 carries no conserved terminal phenylalanine or tryptophan, so it likely arises from a read error. The limits of the CDR3 on the DNA are not certain, so only TCRdb's listed CDR3 is given. The chain recombines TRBV10-1 with TRBJ1-6. The germline V gene encodes CDR1 WNHNN and CDR2 SYGVQD (reference sequence). The CDR3 is made up of 8 amino acids, end residues included. CDR3 in amino acids: CASSVGKS.

This clonotype was detected ten times or more. The V gene is TRBV5-6, the J gene TRBJ1-5; 9 nucleotides match TRBD1. Germline CDR1 and CDR2: SGHDT and YYEEEE. The CDR3 spans 16 residues. V lost 0 bases and J lost 5; bases outside the gene matches: 6. CDR3 sequence reads: CASSLGDRVHDQPQHF. DNA of the CDR3: TGTGCCAGCAGCTTGGGGGACAGGGTGCATGATCAGCCCCAGCATTTT.

Only a few counts were recorded for this clonotype. One junction end disagrees with the germline gene, perhaps due to a read error. V usage is TRBV5-1 and J usage is TRBJ2-2, with TRBD1 as a possible D gene (7 bases). Germline V lookup: CDR1 SGHRS, CDR2 YFSETQ. This CDR3 is 14 amino acids long. The chain's CDR3 is CASSRGDYTGGLFF. The CDR3 DNA reads as TGCGCCAGCTCCAGGGGGGATTACACCGGGGGGCTGTTTTTT.

This clonotype was observed a handful of times. The V and J genes are TRBV15 and TRBJ1-5, with TRBD1 matching over 8 bases. Per the germline V gene, CDR1 is LNHNV and CDR2 is YYDKDF (reference sequence). CDR3 length: 15 residues. V shed 1 base, J shed 4 bases, and the junction held 3 bases outside the gene matches. CDR3 sequence reads: CATSRGRDRNQPQHF. The DNA of the CDR3 is TGTGCCACCAGCAGAGGCCGGGACAGGAATCAGCCCCAGCATTTT.

This chain joins TRBV7-9 and TRBJ2-7; D might be TRBD1 (6 bases). This CDR3 comprises 14 residues. The germline CDR1 and CDR2 sequences are SEHNR and FQNEAQ (reference sequence). The ends were cut back, 1 base at V and 4 bases at J, with 11 bases in the middle. CDR3 loop: CASSLDWGPYEQYF. CDR3 DNA sequence: TGTGCCAGCAGCTTAGACTGGGGGCCTTACGAGCAGTACTTC. Together with reference TRBV7-9 and TRBJ2-7, the CDR3 gives the full variable domain: DTGVSQNPRHKITKRGQNVTFRCDPISEHNRLYWYRQTLGQGPEFLTYFQNEAQLEKSRLLSDRFSAERPKGSFSTLEIQRTEQGDSAMYLCASSLDWGPYEQYFGPGTRLTVT.

This clonotype was observed a handful of times. The chain uses TRBV29-1 and TRBJ1-5, with D perhaps TRBD1 (5 bases). CDR1 and CDR2 (germline): SQVTM, ANQGSEA. V was shortened by 6 bases and J by 2 bases, with 11 bases between the two germline ends. The CDR3 covers 13 residues. The CDR3 bases are TGCAGCGTGGGGCAGAGATGCAATCAGCCCCAGCATTTT. Translating it yields CSVGQRCNQPQHF.

This clonotype has a count of ten or more. The chain combines TRBV20-1 with TRBJ2-7; 9 nucleotides match TRBD1. The V segment lost 4 bases and the J segment 4 bases; nucleotides outside the gene matches: 8. The CDR3 spans 14 residues. From germline, CDR1 is DFQATT and CDR2 SNEGSKA (reference sequence). The CDR3 spells CSATGQGSLYEQYF. In DNA, the CDR3 is TGCAGTGCTACGGGACAGGGATCTTTGTACGAGCAGTACTTC.

The V gene is TRBV5-1, the J gene TRBJ2-7, with D possibly TRBD1 on 5 matching bases. Germline assignment: CDR1 SGHRS and CDR2 YFSETQ. This CDR3 has 15 residues. Deletions cut 3 bases from V and 9 bases from J, with 22 bases between. The CDR3 sequence: CASSSQPTDTDTQYF. As DNA, the CDR3 is TGCGCCAGCAGCTCCCAACCGACAGACACAGATACGCAGTACTTC.

The chain uses TRBV7-3 and TRBJ2-3; TRBD1 matches 7 bases. Germline V gene lookup returns CDR1 SGHTA and CDR2 FQGTGA. This CDR3 spans 12 amino acids. Germline trimming cut 5 bases from V and 10 bases from J; bases unmatched to any gene: 6. The CDR3 spells CASSPTGTAQYF. CDR3 nucleotides: TGTGCCAGCAGCCCAACCGGGACAGCGCAGTATTTT.

This clonotype was detected once. The J gene is TRBJ1-1, the V gene TRBV29-1, with a possible D match to TRBD1 (5 bases). This CDR3 is built from 12 residues. Germline assignment: CDR1 SQVTM and CDR2 ANQGSEA. The V and J ends lost 8 bases and 3 bases respectively, with 13 bases between them. The CDR3 protein is CSLGPLDTEAFF. The DNA for the CDR3 is TGCAGCTTGGGGCCTCTGGACACTGAAGCTTTCTTT.

V and J are TRBV24-1 and TRBJ1-1; TRBD1 matches 8 bases. V shed 2 bases, J shed 10 bases, and the junction held 11 bases outside the gene matches. The germline CDR1 and CDR2 sequences are KGHDR and SFDVKD. CDR3 length equals 15 residues. DNA for the CDR3: TGTGCCACCAGTGATTCTTCAAACCGGGACAGGAGAGCTTTCTTT. Amino acids: CATSDSSNRDRRAFF.

The sample holds many counts of this clonotype. J is TRBJ1-4 and V is TRBV6-5, with 7 positions matching TRBD1. The CDR3 is 16 amino acids. CDR1 is MNHEY and CDR2 is SVGAGI in the germline V gene. The V segment lost 0 bases and the J segment 4 bases; nucleotides outside the gene matches: 5. The CDR3 is CASSYSWTGSNEKLFF. The CDR3 DNA sequence: TGTGCCAGCAGTTACTCGTGGACAGGCAGTAATGAAAAACTGTTTTTT.

This clonotype was detected ten times or more. The CDR3 loop reads CASSPRTSGDTQYF. CDR3 nucleotide sequence: TGTGCCAGCAGCCCTAGGACTAGCGGAGATACGCAGTATTTT. The rearrangement links TRBV3-1 to TRBJ2-3; 10 bases match TRBD2. Trimming cost V 4 bases and J 5 bases; bases outside gene matches: 3. Germline V CDR1 and CDR2: LGHDT, YNNKEL (reference sequence). The CDR3 consists of 14 residues.

This clonotype has at least ten counts. V usage is TRBV9 and J usage is TRBJ1-4; 7 bases match TRBD1. The CDR3 runs 15 residues. The germline V gene encodes CDR1 SGDLS and CDR2 YYNGEE. V was pared by 0 bases and J by 3 bases, with 2 bases of the junction left unmatched. For the CDR3, the DNA is TGTGCCAGCAGCGTAGAGGGGGCGGCTAATGAAAAACTGTTTTTT. Translated, it gives CASSVEGAANEKLFF.

The gene calls are TRBV2 and TRBJ1-5; no clear D. Germline assignment: CDR1 SNHLY and CDR2 FYNNEI. Trimming shortened V by 4 bases and J by 7 bases, and 14 bases separated the two germline ends. The CDR3 has 14 residues. CDR3 coding DNA: TGTGCCAGCAGTGTAGGTGGGGTCGAGCAGCCCCAGCATTTT. This sequence encodes CASSVGGVEQPQHF.

Written as DNA, the CDR3 is TGTGCCGCGGCGGTTTCTGGAAACACCATATATTTT. It is translated as CAAAVSGNTIYF. J is TRBJ1-3 and V is TRBV10-3; D gene ambiguous. The CDR3 length is 12 residues. The germline CDR1 and CDR2 sequences are ENHRY and SYGVKD. Trimming took 11 bases from V and 1 from J, leaving 9 bases between them.